The clone carrying this T cell receptor beta chain was counted many times. Its specificity is unknown. This sample was included in a study of early T cells in non-severe SARS-CoV-2 infection. About the study: Sequenced material consisted of bulk RNA (from unsorted whole blood), and chains were unpaired.

The study, taken as a whole, reports: The study's VDJdb matching favored anti-spike CD8 responses and missed private and CD4 specificities.

V lost 7 bases, J lost 3 bases, and 9 bases lay in between. The germline V gene has CDR1 LNHDA and CDR2 SQIVND (reference sequence). This CDR3 has 13 amino acids. Researchers attached unique molecular identifiers to individual cDNA molecules. TCRdb itself ran the 5' RACE reads through MiXCR, one entry per CDR3 protein. The sample contains tens of thousands of distinct CDR3 sequences, about 16% of which appear only once. This TCR was sampled from an adult who was a healthcare worker with PCR-confirmed SARS-CoV-2 infection or an uninfected control (not recorded which). Sequenced: whole blood. This sequence joins TRBV19 and TRBJ2-2; weak D call: TRBD1 (6 bases). This chain's CDR3 is CASNAGDTGELFF. The CDR3 DNA reads as TGTGCCAGTAACGCAGGGGACACCGGGGAGCTGTTTTTT.